The rows below give T cell receptor beta chains drawn from one sample of a study of technical replicates of blood from a handful of donors. Clones were read by immunoSEQ multiplex PCR, and TCRdb kept only the in-frame ones, dropping some. The data hold over 15,000 clones, with just over 85% observed a single time. Material for sequencing was PBMCs. These receptors all come from a human donor in good health. The CDR3 runs from the conserved cysteine through the conserved F or W. The D gene is left open where the match is weak. Only some rows state a clone size, as once, few, many or a class for expanded clones.

V gene: TRBV4-1
J gene: TRBJ2-3
CDR3 length: 15
D gene: -
clone size: -
CDR3 protein: CASSQEDSALATQYF
CDR3 DNA: TGCGCCAGCAGCCAAGAAGATAGCGCCTTGGCTACGCAGTATTTT

V gene: TRBV5-1
J gene: TRBJ1-1
CDR3 length: 14
D gene: TRBD1
clone size: -
CDR3 protein: CASSVTTGGTEAFF
CDR3 DNA: TGCGCCAGCAGCGTGACGACAGGGGGCACTGAAGCTTTCTTT

V gene: TRBV5-1
J gene: TRBJ2-1
CDR3 length: 16
D gene: -
clone size: -
CDR3 protein: CASSLGAGIPYNEQFF
CDR3 DNA: TGCGCCAGCAGCTTGGGGGCAGGGATCCCCTACAATGAGCAGTTCTTC

V gene: TRBV5-1
J gene: TRBJ1-4
CDR3 length: 14
D gene: -
clone size: -
CDR3 protein: CASSLAPGQEKLFF
CDR3 DNA: TGCGCCAGCAGCTTGGCGCCAGGTCAGGAAAAACTGTTTTTT

V gene: TRBV12-1
J gene: TRBJ1-5
CDR3 length: 13
D gene: -
clone size: -
CDR3 protein: CASLIYSNQPQHF
CDR3 DNA: TGTGCCAGCCTCATCTATAGCAATCAGCCCCAGCATTTT

V gene: TRBV7-9
J gene: TRBJ2-5
CDR3 length: 15
D gene: TRBD2
clone size: -
CDR3 protein: CASSPIAGGIQTQYF
CDR3 DNA: TGTGCCAGCAGCCCCATTGCGGGAGGGATTCAGACCCAGTACTTC

V gene: TRBV2
J gene: TRBJ2-2
CDR3 length: 12
D gene: -
clone size: -
CDR3 protein: CASSGLTGELFF
CDR3 DNA: TGTGCCAGCAGTGGACTCACCGGGGAGCTGTTTTTT

V gene: TRBV27
J gene: TRBJ1-1
CDR3 length: 14
D gene: -
clone size: -
CDR3 protein: CASSVGREIDEAFF
CDR3 DNA: TGTGCCAGCAGCGTCGGTCGAGAAATCGATGAAGCTTTCTTT

V gene: TRBV10-3
J gene: TRBJ1-4
CDR3 length: 14
D gene: TRBD1
clone size: -
CDR3 protein: CAISSGTENEKLFF
CDR3 DNA: TGTGCCATCAGTTCCGGGACAGAGAATGAAAAACTGTTTTTT

V gene: TRBV2
J gene: TRBJ2-7
CDR3 length: 15
D gene: TRBD1
clone size: -
CDR3 protein: CASKEGTGEYYEQYF
CDR3 DNA: TGTGCCAGCAAGGAGGGGACAGGGGAATACTACGAGCAGTACTTC

V gene: TRBV7-8
J gene: TRBJ1-2
CDR3 length: 13
D gene: -
clone size: -
CDR3 protein: CASSLTGSYGYTF
CDR3 DNA: TGTGCCAGCAGCCTCACAGGGTCGTATGGCTACACCTTC

V gene: TRBV7-2
J gene: TRBJ2-2
CDR3 length: 13
D gene: -
clone size: -
CDR3 protein: CASSFKGTGELFF
CDR3 DNA: TGTGCCAGCAGCTTCAAGGGGACCGGGGAGCTGTTTTTT

V gene: TRBV7-9
J gene: TRBJ1-1
CDR3 length: 15
D gene: TRBD1
clone size: few
CDR3 protein: CASSSRDRGIDEAFF
CDR3 DNA: TGTGCCAGCAGCTCCCGGGACAGGGGAATTGATGAAGCTTTCTTT

V gene: TRBV7-3
J gene: TRBJ2-1
CDR3 length: 13
D gene: -
clone size: once
CDR3 protein: CASSLALAGEQFF
CDR3 DNA: TGTGCCAGCAGCTTAGCCCTAGCAGGTGAGCAGTTCTTC

V gene: TRBV30
J gene: TRBJ2-7
CDR3 length: 14
D gene: -
clone size: -
CDR3 protein: CAWSVSGTNYEQYF
CDR3 DNA: TGTGCCTGGAGTGTATCCGGGACAAACTACGAGCAGTACTTC

V gene: TRBV15
J gene: TRBJ1-2
CDR3 length: 12
D gene: -
clone size: -
CDR3 protein: CATSRDSGSYTF
CDR3 DNA: TGTGCCACCAGCAGAGATTCGGGGAGCTACACCTTC

V gene: TRBV9
J gene: TRBJ1-1
CDR3 length: 15
D gene: -
clone size: -
CDR3 protein: CASSVGVGTNTEAFF
CDR3 DNA: TGTGCCAGCAGCGTAGGGGTAGGGACTAACACTGAAGCTTTCTTT

V gene: TRBV6-1
J gene: TRBJ2-5
CDR3 length: 14
D gene: -
clone size: -
CDR3 protein: CASSPQGPPETQYF
CDR3 DNA: TGTGCCAGCAGTCCCCAGGGTCCCCCAGAGACCCAGTACTTC

V gene: TRBV13
J gene: TRBJ2-5
CDR3 length: 13
D gene: -
clone size: -
CDR3 protein: CASSVQGQETQYF
CDR3 DNA: TGTGCCAGCAGCGTCCAGGGTCAAGAGACCCAGTACTTC

V gene: TRBV10-3
J gene: TRBJ2-5
CDR3 length: 13
D gene: -
clone size: -
CDR3 protein: CAISVDNQETQYF
CDR3 DNA: TGTGCCATCAGTGTGGACAACCAAGAGACCCAGTACTTC

V gene: TRBV30
J gene: TRBJ2-7
CDR3 length: 14
D gene: TRBD2
clone size: once
CDR3 protein: CAWSVPSGRSEQYF
CDR3 DNA: TGTGCCTGGAGTGTACCGAGCGGGAGAAGCGAGCAGTACTTC

V gene: TRBV27
J gene: TRBJ2-1
CDR3 length: 15
D gene: -
clone size: -
CDR3 protein: CASSLTGTPPREQFF
CDR3 DNA: TGTGCCAGCAGTTTAACCGGGACTCCACCACGAGAGCAGTTCTTC

V gene: TRBV19
J gene: TRBJ1-5
CDR3 length: 15
D gene: -
clone size: -
CDR3 protein: CASSIEGDSNQPQHF
CDR3 DNA: TGTGCCAGTAGTATAGAAGGAGATAGCAATCAGCCCCAGCATTTT

V gene: TRBV7-7
J gene: TRBJ2-1
CDR3 length: 13
D gene: -
clone size: -
CDR3 protein: CASSLFEVNEQFF
CDR3 DNA: TGTGCCAGCAGCTTATTCGAGGTGAATGAGCAGTTCTTC

V gene: TRBV7-9
J gene: TRBJ2-3
CDR3 length: 13
D gene: -
clone size: -
CDR3 protein: CASSLTQGDTQYF
CDR3 DNA: TGTGCCAGCAGCTTAACTCAGGGGGATACGCAGTATTTT

V gene: TRBV5-4
J gene: TRBJ2-7
CDR3 length: 16
D gene: TRBD2
clone size: -
CDR3 protein: CASSSSGTSSSYEQYF
CDR3 DNA: TGTGCCAGCAGCTCCTCCGGGACTAGCAGCTCCTACGAGCAGTACTTC

V gene: TRBV28
J gene: TRBJ2-7
CDR3 length: 15
D gene: TRBD1
clone size: -
CDR3 protein: CASSSPWTGSYEQYF
CDR3 DNA: TGTGCCAGCAGTTCCCCCTGGACAGGCTCCTACGAGCAGTACTTC